The rows below give T cell receptor beta chains drawn from one sample of a study of blood T cells in healthy people across ages. TCRdb used MiXCR to reprocess the 5' RACE reads, holding one entry per CDR3 protein. Among some 860,000 distinct CDR3 sequences listed, roughly 56% were seen once. Source material: blood. These receptors came from a man aged 40-49 years in good health. The CDR3 runs from the conserved cysteine through the conserved F or W. The order of the fields is J gene, clone size, D gene, V gene, CDR3 DNA, CDR3 protein. D genes are given only for firm matches. Expanded clones get a size class; other rows say once, few or many, or leave the size out.

TRBJ2-7 | few | TRBD1 | TRBV7-2 | TGTGCCAGCAGCTTAGCCGGGACAGGGTCCTACGAGCAGTACTTC | CASSLAGTGSYEQYF
TRBJ2-1 | . | . | TRBV24-1 | TGTGCCACCAGTGAGGGCAGACTCCTTTCCTACAATGAGCAGTTCTTC | CATSEGRLLSYNEQFF
TRBJ1-2 | once | . | TRBV28 | TGTGCCAGCCGTATGCTCTATGGCTACACCTTC | CASRMLYGYTF
TRBJ2-7 | once | . | TRBV4-2 | TGTGCCAGCAGCCAATCTGGGGCGGGTTGGAGCTCCTACGAGCAGTACTTC | CASSQSGAGWSSYEQYF
TRBJ2-3 | . | . | TRBV27 | TGTGCCAGCAGTTCCGCTGGGTGGGATACGCAGTATTTT | CASSSAGWDTQYF
TRBJ1-2 | few | . | TRBV4-2 | TGTGCCAGCAGAAGACAGGACAACTATGGCTACACCTTC | CASRRQDNYGYTF
TRBJ1-2 | . | . | TRBV5-1 | TGCGCCAGCAGCCTCGGTGGCACAGACTATGGCTACACCTTC | CASSLGGTDYGYTF
TRBJ2-7 | . | TRBD1 | TRBV4-1 | TGCGCCAGCAGCCAAGGTGTGACAGGGGCCTACGAGCAGTACTTC | CASSQGVTGAYEQYF
TRBJ2-1 | . | TRBD2 | TRBV14 | TGTGCCAGCACCCCGACTAGCGGGGGGGCTAACAATGAGCAGTTCTTC | CASTPTSGGANNEQFF
TRBJ2-7 | . | . | TRBV10-3 | TGTGCCGCCTCACTGGACGACTACGAGCAGTACTTC | CAASLDDYEQYF
TRBJ2-5 | . | . | TRBV5-1 | TGCGCCAGCAGCTTGATGGTAGGAGAGACCCAGTACTTC | CASSLMVGETQYF
TRBJ1-6 | . | . | TRBV29-1 | TGCAGCGCCGCGGCGGAGTGGCCAAATTCACCCCTCCACTTT | CSAAAEWPNSPLHF
TRBJ2-5 | few | . | TRBV5-1 | TGCGCCAGCAGCTTAGGTGAAACCTGGGAGACCCAGTACTTC | CASSLGETWETQYF
TRBJ2-7 | few | . | TRBV27 | TGTGCCAGCAGTCCCAGACACTTACTCTACGAGCAGTACTTC | CASSPRHLLYEQYF
TRBJ2-3 | . | TRBD2 | TRBV9 | TGTGCCAGCAGCACCTCGGCGGGGAGGGGAACAGATACGCAGTATTTT | CASSTSAGRGTDTQYF
TRBJ2-7 | . | . | TRBV3-1 | TGTGCCAGCAGCCGGGCCCAGATCCACGAGCAGTACTTC | CASSRAQIHEQYF
TRBJ1-2 | . | . | TRBV20-1 | TGCAGTGCTTTTCCACAGGGCATCTATGGCTACACCTTC | CSAFPQGIYGYTF
TRBJ2-7 | . | TRBD1 | TRBV5-1 | TGCGCCAGCAGACCTGGACAGGTCGGTAATTACGAGCAGTACTTC | CASRPGQVGNYEQYF
TRBJ2-7 | . | . | TRBV11-2 | TGTGCCAGCAGCTACCGTAGCGTGGACCAGTACTTC | CASSYRSVDQYF
TRBJ2-5 | few | . | TRBV4-2 | TGTGCCAGCAGCCAACAGGGGTTCTTGGGGGAGCAGTACTTC | CASSQQGFLGEQYF
TRBJ1-1 | few | . | TRBV12-3/TRBV12-4 | TGTGCCAGCAGTTTAGGAGGGCGCATTGAAGCTTTCTTT | CASSLGGRIEAFF
TRBJ2-1 | . | . | TRBV28 | TGTGCCAGCAGTTTACCCCCTGGCAGGGGGGACAATGAGCAGTTCTTC | CASSLPPGRGDNEQFF
TRBJ2-3 | . | . | TRBV20-1 | TGCAGTGCTAGAGATCGGGCCGGGACGGGACGAATCAGCACAGATACGCAGTATTTT | CSARDRAGTGRISTDTQYF
TRBJ1-1 | few | . | TRBV7-2 | TGTGCCAGCACCCTACGTGGGGGGGACGCTGAAGCTTTCTTT | CASTLRGGDAEAFF
TRBJ1-2 | . | . | TRBV9 | TGTGCCAGCAGCCACGCTGGGGCAGAATCCTATGGCTACACCTTC | CASSHAGAESYGYTF
TRBJ2-7 | few | . | TRBV11-2 | TGTGCCAGCAGCCCAGTCGGCTCCTACGAGCAGTACTTC | CASSPVGSYEQYF
TRBJ2-1 | . | TRBD2 | TRBV20-1 | TGCAGTGCTCGAATAGCGGGGTACAATGAGCAGTTCTTC | CSARIAGYNEQFF
TRBJ1-6 | few | . | TRBV25-1 | TGTGCCAGCAGTGACCCAGGGAATTCACCCCTCCACTTT | CASSDPGNSPLHF
TRBJ1-2 | . | . | TRBV10-2 | TGCGCCAGCAGACAGAGCGATGGCTACACCTTC | CASRQSDGYTF
TRBJ2-5 | . | . | TRBV29-1 | TGCAGCGTGGGGCTAGCGGTCGGGGGGCCCCAAGAGACCCAGTACTTC | CSVGLAVGGPQETQYF
TRBJ2-4 | few | . | TRBV7-2 | TGTGCCAGCAGCTTTAAAGGGTGGAGGGAAAGGGGACCCAAAAACATTCAGTACTTC | CASSFKGWRERGPKNIQYF